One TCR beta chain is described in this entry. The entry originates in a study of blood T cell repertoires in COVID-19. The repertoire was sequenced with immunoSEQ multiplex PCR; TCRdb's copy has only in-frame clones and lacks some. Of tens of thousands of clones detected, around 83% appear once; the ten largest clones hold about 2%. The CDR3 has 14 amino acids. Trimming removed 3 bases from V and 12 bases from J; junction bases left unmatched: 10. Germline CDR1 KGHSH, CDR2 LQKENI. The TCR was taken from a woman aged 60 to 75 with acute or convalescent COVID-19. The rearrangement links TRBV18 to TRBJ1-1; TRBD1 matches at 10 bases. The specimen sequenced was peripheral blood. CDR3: CASSPDRGNPGSFF. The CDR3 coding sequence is TGTGCCAGCTCACCGGACAGGGGGAACCCCGGATCTTTCTTT.